A few counts support the clone carrying this TCR beta chain. Described time point: blood at routine non-recurrence follow-up after resection. Whole RNA came from tumor, nontumor lung or frozen PBMC and was sequenced without being sorted. This entry is derived from a study of spatial heterogeneity in lung cancer. Study-level background: Sequenced were any available follow-up PBMC samples, which had been obtained a median of roughly 2 years after resection. Sequencing consistently turned up more beta-chain sequences than alpha-chain sequences. Across the raw uncorrected reads, a unique TCR and UMI combination was observed, on average, more than ten times.

The CDR3 sequence is 14 residues long. Trimming shortened V by 6 bases and J by 8 bases, and 19 bases separated the two germline ends. Germline assignment: CDR1 SNHLY and CDR2 FYNNEI. TCRdb called the 5' RACE reads again in MiXCR, with one record for every CDR3 protein. The table shows roughly 70,000 distinct CDR3 sequences, with around 8.9% occurring only once. The sequence was obtained from a female donor with early-stage non-small cell lung cancer. The chain combines TRBV2 with TRBJ1-2; unclear D gene. The source was PBMCs, collected at follow-up. CDR3 in DNA: TGTGCCAGCAGCGCACCTCCGGGAAGAAGAGGCTACACCTTC. Its protein is CASSAPPGRRGYTF.